This TCR beta chain was captured in a study of cytomegalovirus exposure and HLA in healthy donors (dated by TCRdb to about 2017). Background on the whole study: An earlier analysis of several hundred of the donors reported 250 to 300 Gb of sequence data and around 110 million unique TCR beta sequences from about 200 million T cells. The study profiled the T cell repertoires of under 700 subjects by immunosequencing and related them to cytomegalovirus serostatus. An earlier analysis of some 500 of the donors applied high-throughput TCR beta sequencing to assess whether each TCR beta V gene segment acted as functional or pseudogenic. Rather than using new phenotypic data, the later analysis identified candidate immune exposures from TCR beta sequences and from how often those sequences occurred across donors. High-throughput TCR immunosequencing, statistical association of individual TCRs with disease status, and machine learning were combined to predict cytomegalovirus infection status. HLA typing included class I and class II loci at four-digit resolution. Approximately 310 gigabases of sequencing data and tens of millions of unique TCR sequences were included in an early release covering roughly 600 HLA-typed donors. Every discovery cohort repertoire had been produced on one sequencing platform. A later analysis re-examined previously published TCR beta repertoires from 500 to 700 donors and added high-resolution HLA genotyping to investigate patterns of TCR occurrence. Of the roughly 390 genotyped donors, 65% to 90% were placed in the genetic ancestry cluster associated with self-reported Caucasian donors. The study aimed to test whether signatures of past pathogen exposure could be identified by cataloging public T cell receptors. A separate validation cohort of approximately 120 different subjects was used in addition to the roughly 720-subject first cohort. Among some 410 genotyped donors of the cohort, an average of about 240,000 unique TCR beta nucleotide sequences was sequenced per donor, of which 15% to 20% were non-productive. In a later genetic analysis, genome-wide SNP genotypes for about three fifths of the roughly 670 donors were used, and that subset was treated as a discovery cohort. Typing coverage differed by locus: A, B, C, DRB1 and DQB1 were typed in about 620-640 donors, DQA1 in 522, DPA1 in some 600, and DPB1 in 400 to 480. Donor age, sex, ethnicity and CMV serostatus were collected together with the repertoire data. About five DR-DQ haplotypes were handled as single units for association and clustering because linkage in the cohort was strong. The paper as a whole reports these results and caveats: In this cohort, only TCR beta chains were sequenced, and detectable features were limited by the absence of alpha or paired-chain data. Strong co-occurrence of HLA alleles, especially DR and DQ, made assigning TCR associations to individual alleles difficult. Some IMGT-functional V segments, including TRBV6-2 and TRBV6-3, could not be distinguished by the 87-base-pair reads and were therefore excluded. A later analysis found that most CMV-associated TCR beta chains appeared HLA-restricted, with HLA associations seemingly driven largely by CMV exposure. A later genetic analysis associated a missense DCLRE1C variant with V-gene and J-gene trimming of TCR beta chains, and an independent cohort replicated the association. CMV serostatus was the only immune exposure information available for the cohort. In a later analysis, about 17,000 TCR beta sequences were associated with specific HLA alleles at a false discovery rate of 0.05. According to the authors, the approach could potentially be generalized to other disease states and immunological phenotypes. A further reported finding was that TCR beta sequences accurately predicted the HLA-A and HLA-B alleles for most subjects in the first cohort. Because counts were too low, roughly 18 rarely observed V segments, including chromosome 9 orphons, were left out of the earlier analysis of about 500 of the donors. A later genetic analysis reported fewer N-insertions in productive TCRs among donors in an Asian-associated ancestry cluster than the roughly 700-donor mean. According to a later analysis, TCR association rates differed among HLA loci, with DRB1 alleles showing the most associated TCRs and HLA-C alleles showing the fewest. Three of the identified cytomegalovirus-associated TCR beta chains were confirmed in vitro to be specific for cytomegalovirus antigens. According to a later analysis, parvovirus B19, influenza, CMV and Epstein-Barr virus appeared linked to several top co-occurrence clusters. Cytomegalovirus status was reported to be diagnosed by the classifier with high specificity and sensitivity in both the original and validation cohorts. In a later analysis, HLA-associated TCR beta chains showed more clonal expansion and lower generation probabilities than non-associated chains that were equally common. A cluster of highly shared sequence variants was judged likely to represent a technical artifact of the sequencing pipeline. While some public TCRs were present in many individuals, most TCR sequences turned up only very rarely across donors. In the study, about 150 TCR beta chains were listed as associated with cytomegalovirus. The presence/absence analyses assumed that sequencing depth was roughly uniform across donors, and that assumption may not be true. In an earlier analysis of 450 to 750 of the donors, most TCR beta V segments appeared in productive rearrangements about 87% or about 30% of the time, broadly matching IMGT annotations. Linkage disequilibrium might explain the correlated functional status among segregating V segments, but an unknown experimental factor could not be ruled out. Because some donors lacked HLA typing at each locus, the association tests relied only on the typed subset.

This clone was picked up many times. Its recognized antigen is unknown. Nothing much larger sits one base from this clone, and base qualities are not available. The cohort consisted of 600 to 700 healthy bone marrow donors. At the time of sampling, every cohort member was nominally healthy, though immune exposures that went unrecorded were likely present. The donor tested CMV seronegative and was one of the 352 seronegative cohort members. Each donor provided a peripheral blood sample, and peripheral blood mononuclear cells were used for TCR beta sequencing. Genomic DNA was extracted from the blood cell samples with the Qiagen DNeasy Blood Extraction Kit. The CDR3 runs 14 amino acids, cysteine and phenylalanine included. The CDR3 DNA has 42 bases and is translated from base 1. CDR1 MDHEN and CDR2 SYDVKM are derived from the germline V gene. A distance of 8 bases separates the germline ends of V and J, which lose 0 bases and 2 bases respectively.

Library creation used the immunoSEQ multiplex PCR assay. For the multiplex PCR, a mixture combining 60 forward primers for TCR Vbeta segments and 13 reverse primers for TCR Jbeta segments was used. The CDR3 region of rearranged TCR beta genes was amplified from genomic DNA with a multiplex PCR assay. The amplified TCR beta libraries were sequenced on the Illumina HiSeq System as 87-base-pair reads. In the paper's pipeline: Across the roughly 700 repertoires, a later analysis counted 60 million to 90 million unique TCR beta chains, around 10 million of which were shared by at least two donors. Raw reads were error-corrected and collapsed into unique sequences with a nearest-neighbor algorithm that merged closely related sequences to remove PCR and sequencing errors. V, D and J gene segments were assigned by aligning CDR3 sequences to IMGT reference sequences. For a sequence to be retained, at least a six-nucleotide match to both a V gene segment and a J gene segment was required. Rearrangements were classified as productive when the CDR3 lacked stop codons and remained in frame with V and J, and all other rearrangements were classified as non-productive. CDR3 was defined according to IMGT convention as the region running from the second conserved V-encoded cysteine to the conserved J-encoded phenylalanine. In an earlier analysis of just under 600 of the donors, sequences lacking an unambiguous match to a single V gene segment were excluded. An earlier analysis of several hundred of the donors called V segments functional above 56.7% productive rearrangements and segregating when the between-donor standard deviation exceeded 5%. To diagnose cytomegalovirus status from the catalog of TCR beta chain sequences, a statistical classification framework was built. In a later analysis, TCR nucleotide sequences were compared against IMGT/GENE-DB human TR gene sequences so that V and J genes could be assigned. A later analysis assigned CDR3 sequences and most-parsimonious VDJ recombination scenarios with the TCRdist pipeline. In a later analysis, each TCR beta chain was defined by its CDR3 amino acid sequence together with its V-gene family, and reads lacking a unique V-gene family were excluded. To address suspected cross-contamination and a sequencing artifact, a later analysis removed some 620 highly shared, low-generation-probability nucleotide sequences. In a later analysis, a clonal expansion index for each public chain was calculated from normalized within-repertoire ranks of inferred template counts. A later analysis computed generation probabilities with a VDJ recombination model fitted to out-of-frame rearrangements, and checked the results against IGoR. Hypergeometric tests were used in a later analysis to score TCR-TCR, TCR-HLA and TCR-CMV co-occurrence, with a repertoire-size bias correction applied to the TCR pairs. In a later analysis, false discovery rates were estimated by permuting HLA or CMV assignments 20 times. A later analysis grouped co-occurring TCRs with DBSCAN, adding TCRdist sequence similarity when clustering within HLA-allele-positive subsets. For co-occurrence clustering, repertoires with fewer than 30,000 or more than 120,000 public chains were excluded, along with a handful of repertoires with anomalous nucleotide sharing. TCRdb provides this immuneACCESS table in a form limited to in-frame rearrangements. Some clones are lacking; in checked studies, under half of them reflect an unresolved V gene, and why the rest are absent is not known. V and J calls and clone size follow that table, whereas D and trimming were derived from the DNA. The sample profile shows some 200,000 clones; approximately 82% of them were found once. The ten largest clones add up to around 0.57% of the sample.

Recombination linked TRBV28 to TRBJ2-7; the D region possibly corresponds to TRBD1 (5 bases align). Input material: PBMCs. The clonotype comes from a woman in her 40s in good health and CMV-seronegative. The DNA reads as follows: TGTGCCAGCAGTTTATGGGACATTCCCTACGAGCAGTACTTC. Its product reads: CASSLWDIPYEQYF. The entire variable domain, with the stretches around the CDR3 drawn from the reference TRBV28 and TRBJ2-7 proteins, is DVKVTQSSRYLVKRTGEKVFLECVQDMDHENMFWYRQDPGLGLRLIYFSYDVKMKEKGDIPEGYSVSREKKERFSLILESASTNQTSMYLCASSLWDIPYEQYFGPGTRLTVT.